Following are 19 T cell receptor beta chains from one sample sequenced in a study of CD4 T cells in relation to SARS-CoV-2 and coronaviruses. Repertoires were generated with immunoSEQ multiplex PCR, while TCRdb's copy carries only in-frame clones and drops some. This table has about 31,000 clones, 65% to 80% appearing once. These receptors' targets are unknown. Sample: memory CD4+ T cells from PBMCs, cultured in vitro. All receptors derive from an adult with COVID-19.

The chain couples TRBV29-1 to TRBJ2-7, with D perhaps matching TRBD2 (5 bases). The germline CDR1 and CDR2 sequences are SQVTM and ANQGSEA. Trimming removed 1 base at V and 5 bases at J, with 12 bases between. This CDR3 comprises 13 residues. The CDR3: CSVEVGVGDEQYF. The CDR3 DNA is TGCAGCGTTGAAGTAGGAGTCGGGGACGAGCAGTACTTC.

This chain uses TRBV10-3 with TRBJ1-2; D is possibly TRBD1 (5 bases). The CDR3 has 13 amino acids. CDR1 is ENHRY and CDR2 is SYGVKD in the germline V gene. Trimming removed 4 bases from V and 1 base from J, with 7 bases in between. CDR3 amino acids: CAISGGLNYGYTF. DNA of the CDR3: TGTGCCATCAGTGGGGGCCTTAACTATGGCTACACCTTC.

The rearrangement uses TRBV19 and TRBJ2-7; tentatively, D is TRBD1 (6 bases). Germline loops: CDR1 LNHDA, CDR2 SQIVND (reference sequence). V shed 4 bases and J shed 1 base, with 11 bases lying between them. The CDR3 sequence is 14 residues long. The CDR3 region has the DNA TGTGCCAGTAGTAGTACAGGGAGTTCCTACGAGCAGTACTTC. This sequence encodes CASSSTGSSYEQYF.

The gene calls are TRBV3-1 (or the pseudogene TRBV3-2) and TRBJ2-1; 9 nucleotides match TRBD2. V shed 3 bases, J shed 10 bases, and the junction held 7 bases outside the gene matches. The length of the CDR3 is 14 residues. Germline CDR1 and CDR2: LGHDT and YNNKEL (reference sequence). The CDR3 loop reads CASSQSSGRGEQFF. Here the CDR3 DNA reads TGTGCCAGCAGCCAGAGTAGCGGGAGAGGCGAGCAGTTCTTC.

This sequence joins TRBV5-1 and TRBJ1-1; perhaps TRBD1 as D (5 bases). In germline, CDR1 is SGHRS, CDR2 YFSETQ. The length of the CDR3 is 13 residues. The V end lost 4 bases, the J end lost 0 bases, and 7 bases lay between the germline ends. CDR3 sequence: CASSVTVNTEAFF. CDR3 sequence (DNA): TGCGCCAGCAGCGTGACAGTGAACACTGAAGCTTTCTTT.

This chain's CDR3 is CASSLRTDTQYF. In DNA, the CDR3 is TGTGCCAGCAGTTTACGCACAGATACGCAGTATTTT. V gene TRBV12-3 or TRBV12-4 combines with J gene TRBJ2-3; D uncertain. This CDR3 spans 12 amino acids. The V gene lost 2 bases and the J gene lost 1 base, with 1 base spanning the gap.

The genes are TRBV30 and TRBJ2-1, with D possibly being TRBD1 or TRBD2 (6 bases each). Trimming removed 1 base from V and 3 bases from J, with 16 bases in between. The CDR3 has 16 residues. Germline CDR1 reads GTSNPN; CDR2 reads SVGIG (reference sequence). In nucleotides, the CDR3 is TGTGCCTGGAGTGCGGGGGCCGGGGATTACTACAATGAGCAGTTCTTC. This codes for CAWSAGAGDYYNEQFF.

V gene TRBV27 combines with J gene TRBJ2-7; either TRBD1 or TRBD2 may fit D (6 bases each). Per the germline V gene, CDR1 is MNHEY and CDR2 is SMNVEV (reference sequence). The CDR3 length is 16 residues. The V and J ends lost 9 bases and 4 bases respectively, with 25 bases between them. The CDR3, as DNA: TGTGCCAGTTCTAAGGGGGGTGGTCGTACGGGATACGAGCAGTACTTC. It specifies CASSKGGGRTGYEQYF.

This sequence joins TRBV5-6 and TRBJ1-1; TRBD1 matches at 7 bases. The trim removed 0 bases at V and 5 bases at J, leaving 4 bases unmatched. The CDR3 runs 14 residues. The germline gives CDR1 SGHDT, CDR2 YYEEEE. The CDR3 DNA reads TGTGCCAGCAGCTTGGGACAGGGATTAACTGAAGCTTTCTTT. Its protein is CASSLGQGLTEAFF.

V and J are TRBV28 and TRBJ2-5; 9 positions match TRBD2. CDR3 length: 15 residues. Germline lookup yields CDR1 MDHEN and CDR2 SYDVKM. V was clipped by 2 bases and J by 1 base; unmatched bases: 2. In DNA, the CDR3 is TGTGCCAGCAGTTTAGCGGGAGGGCTCCAAGAGACCCAGTACTTC. Amino acid sequence: CASSLAGGLQETQYF.

V usage is TRBV10-2 and J usage is TRBJ2-3; D is unresolved. Germline V gene sequence: CDR1 WSHSY, CDR2 SAAADI. Trimming left V 5 bases short and J 2 bases short, with 5 bases between. The CDR3 covers 12 residues. CDR3 in amino acids: CASSPFTDTQYF. The CDR3 DNA follows: TGCGCCAGCAGTCCATTCACAGATACGCAGTATTTT.

V is TRBV28 and J is TRBJ2-7; 11 nucleotides agree with TRBD1. There are 15 residues in the CDR3. With V trimmed by 5 bases and J by 3 bases, 6 bases remained unmatched. Germline V CDR1 and CDR2: MDHEN, SYDVKM. The CDR3 protein is CASSKRDRGVYEQYF. CDR3 DNA: TGTGCCAGCAGTAAAAGGGACAGGGGGGTCTACGAGCAGTACTTC.

The chain joins TRBV28 to TRBJ2-7; D tentatively fits TRBD1 or TRBD2 (5 bases each). The germline V and J ends were trimmed by 4 bases and 0 bases, with 19 bases remaining between them. Germline V gene sequence: CDR1 MDHEN, CDR2 SYDVKM. The CDR3 runs to 17 residues. DNA for the CDR3: TGTGCCAGCAGTTCGACCCGGGACCCCAGACACTCCTACGAGCAGTACTTC. It specifies CASSSTRDPRHSYEQYF. Looking up the rest from reference TRBV28 and TRBJ2-7 gives the full variable domain: DVKVTQSSRYLVKRTGEKVFLECVQDMDHENMFWYRQDPGLGLRLIYFSYDVKMKEKGDIPEGYSVSREKKERFSLILESASTNQTSMYLCASSSTRDPRHSYEQYFGPGTRLTVT.

The chain carries TRBV12-5 and TRBJ2-1; D might be TRBD2 (6 bases). There are 16 residues in the CDR3. V was clipped by 2 bases and J by 4 bases, with 15 bases between them. The germline V gene has CDR1 LGHNT and CDR2 FRNRAP. The CDR3 DNA reads TGTGCTAGTGGTTTGAACCCGGGAGCTTCGTACAATGAGCAGTTCTTC. Protein: CASGLNPGASYNEQFF.

The chain links TRBV2 to TRBJ2-7; D might be TRBD1 (6 bases). The germline CDR1 and CDR2 sequences are SNHLY and FYNNEI. Trimming removed 1 base at V and 0 bases at J, with 13 bases between. CDR3 length: 16 amino acids. The CDR3 is CASSEDPGQGSYEQYF. CDR3 nucleotide sequence: TGTGCCAGCAGTGAAGACCCGGGACAAGGCTCCTACGAGCAGTACTTC.

This clone has just a few counts. The genes are TRBV25-1 and TRBJ2-7; D might be TRBD1 (5 bases). The CDR3 consists of 12 residues. V lost 6 bases and J lost 6, with 12 bases in between. Germline-derived CDR1 and CDR2 are MGHDK and SYGVNS. CDR3 nucleotide sequence: TGTGCCAGCAGGGGGCTTCTGCGCGAGCAGTACTTC. Protein product: CASRGLLREQYF.

This rearrangement joins TRBV14 to TRBJ2-7, with 8 bases lining up with TRBD2. Germline V lookup: CDR1 SGHDN, CDR2 FVKESK. V dropped 7 bases and J dropped 2; count of bases not matched to a gene: 7. The length of the CDR3 is 14 residues. The CDR3, as DNA: TGTGCCAGCACTACCCGGGGGGGAACCTACGAGCAGTACTTC. As protein: CASTTRGGTYEQYF.

The rearrangement links TRBV7-2 to TRBJ2-3; D is uncertain. The CDR3 loop spans 15 amino acids. V gave up 5 bases and J gave up 0 bases, with 12 bases separating them. Germline-derived CDR1 and CDR2 are SGHTA and FQGNSA. CDR3 region: CASSGRTPSTDTQYF. The CDR3 region has the DNA TGTGCCAGCAGCGGACGGACCCCTAGCACAGATACGCAGTATTTT.

The chain carries TRBV11-2 and TRBJ2-3; 12 bases align to TRBD2. CDR1 is SGHAT, CDR2 FQNNGV, per germline. V shed 4 bases, J shed 6 bases, and the junction held 8 bases outside the gene matches. The CDR3 has 16 residues. The CDR3 reads CASSWRLAGDVDTQYF. For the CDR3, the DNA is TGTGCCAGCAGCTGGAGACTAGCGGGAGATGTGGATACGCAGTATTTT.